This TCR beta chain was recorded in a study of blood T cell repertoires in COVID-19. Study-level background: Sites across the United States, Italy and Spain contributed samples from acute and convalescent COVID-19. From T cells, B-cell-depleted T cells, or PBMCs came the material, which was cDNA or gDNA.

Authors' processing steps: Cell counts per sample came from amplifying reference gene primers. Profiled with immunoSEQ multiplex PCR; TCRdb holds only in-frame clones, not every one. That table furnishes V, J and clone size, whereas the DNA furnished D and trimming. Seen here are some 250,000 clones, about 89% observed once, and the top ten hold 0.95% to 1.5%. The participants were between roughly 18 and 90 years old and came from about two dozen US areas. The specimen was PBMCs or T cells enriched from blood (not recorded which). This TCR was sampled from a human donor in a cohort exposed to, infected with or recovered from COVID-19 (not recorded which). The donor label of this sample is uncertain.

The CDR3 sequence: CASSIGGGAEAFF. Written as DNA, the CDR3 is TGTGCCAGTAGTATAGGCGGCGGGGCTGAAGCTTTCTTT. The V call is TRBV19, the J call TRBJ1-1, with no clear D. The CDR3 is 13 residues long. Germline-derived CDR1 and CDR2 are LNHDA and SQIVND (reference sequence). V was cut by 1 base and J by 6 bases, with 9 bases left in between.